The next 26 T cell receptor beta chains were all read from a single sample in a study of regulatory T cells in long-lasting Graves disease. The time point is: newly diagnosed GD, antithyroid drugs for less than 3 months. PBMC RNA served as the TCR library source. Through Arm-PCR of CDR3 regions and iRepertoire HTBI primers, TCR beta libraries were built. One entry per CDR3 protein, called by TCRdb with MiXCR from the multiplex PCR reads. The repertoire holds 250,000 or so distinct CDR3 sequences, with 20% to 25% as singletons. The starting material was peripheral blood mononuclear cells (PBMCs), obtained at new diagnosis, from a patient treated with antithyroid drugs. These receptor sequences come from a female donor with Graves disease.

This clonotype has a count of ten or more. V and J are TRBV20-1 and TRBJ2-2, with TRBD1 matching over 8 bases. J lost 4 bases, V lost 5 bases, and 6 bases had no gene match. The CDR3 is 14 residues long. Germline CDR1 and CDR2: DFQATT and SNEGSKA (reference sequence). CDR3 residues: CSAGGQGGTGELFF. The CDR3 nucleotides are TGCAGTGCTGGAGGACAGGGTGGCACCGGGGAGCTGTTTTTT.

This clonotype occurred many times. The V call is TRBV20-1, the J call TRBJ2-1; possible D gene TRBD1, 6 bases. This CDR3 contains 14 residues. CDR1 and CDR2 from the germline V gene are DFQATT and SNEGSKA (reference sequence). The V gene lost 4 bases and the J gene lost 6 bases, with 16 bases spanning the gap. The CDR3 DNA reads as TGCAGTGCTAAGACAGGTATAATTTCCAATGAGCAGTTCTTC. As protein: CSAKTGIISNEQFF.

This clonotype was found a few times. The gene calls are TRBV5-4 and TRBJ2-2, with 12 bases identical to TRBD2. The CDR3 is 15 amino acids. Germline V gene sequence: CDR1 SGHNT, CDR2 YYREEE (reference sequence). Trimming took 3 bases from V and 6 from J; bases not matched to a gene: 3. Here the CDR3 DNA reads TGTGCCAGCAGCTCTAGCGGGAGGGCCCCCGGGGAGCTGTTTTTT. Translated, it gives CASSSSGRAPGELFF. The whole variable domain, filled in from reference TRBV5-4 and TRBJ2-2, reads ETGVTQSPTHLIKTRGQQVTLRCSSQSGHNTVSWYQQALGQGPQFIFQYYREEENGRGNFPPRFSGLQFPNYSSELNVNALELDDSALYLCASSSSGRAPGELFFGEGSRLTVL.

The gene calls are TRBV6-1 and TRBJ2-7; 7 bases map to TRBD2. The germline CDR1 and CDR2 sequences are MNHNS and SASEGT. This CDR3 comprises 14 residues. The V segment lost 6 bases and the J segment 2 bases; nucleotides outside the gene matches: 7. For the CDR3, the DNA is TGTGCCAGCAGATCCCCAGCGGGGACCTACGAGCAGTACTTC. It is translated as CASRSPAGTYEQYF.

This clonotype was recorded many times. CDR3 protein: CASSGPAGVGDTQYF. CDR3 in DNA: TGTGCCAGCAGCGGTCCAGCGGGAGTGGGAGATACGCAGTATTTT. The chain uses TRBV5-4 and TRBJ2-3; TRBD2 matches at 8 bases. V was pared by 4 bases and J by 5 bases, with 9 bases of the junction left unmatched. Germline V gene sequence: CDR1 SGHNT, CDR2 YYREEE (reference sequence). CDR3 length: 15 amino acids.

This clonotype was seen at least ten times. The rearrangement uses TRBV2 and TRBJ2-5, with 7 positions matching TRBD1. The CDR3 spans 14 residues. V trimming: 4 bases; J trimming: 3 bases; junction bases outside the gene matches: 5. Germline CDR1 reads SNHLY; CDR2 reads FYNNEI. Here the CDR3 reads CASSAYGTEETQYF. The CDR3 DNA sequence: TGTGCCAGCAGTGCCTATGGGACAGAAGAGACCCAGTACTTC.

There are many counts of this clonotype. Germline and junction disagree at one end, which may indicate a read error. The chain couples TRBV5-1 to TRBJ2-7; D ambiguous. Germline lookup yields CDR1 SGHRS and CDR2 YFSETQ. This CDR3 is 13 amino acids long. The CDR3 DNA follows: TGTGCCAGCAGCTACGAGAGCTCCTACGAGCAGTACTTC. Translation gives CASSYESSYEQYF.

This clonotype has at least ten counts. The V and J genes are TRBV12-3 or TRBV12-4 and TRBJ2-2; the D gene is possibly TRBD1 (6 bases). The V gene lost 7 bases and the J gene lost 5 bases, with 17 bases spanning the gap. The CDR3 totals 15 residues. DNA of the CDR3: TGTGCCAGCAAAAGCCGACAGGTGGGGACCGGGGAGCTGTTTTTT. This gives the protein CASKSRQVGTGELFF.

The V gene is TRBV6-1, the J gene TRBJ1-1, with TRBD1 identical over 8 bases. Per the germline V gene, CDR1 is MNHNS and CDR2 is SASEGT. The length of the CDR3 is 14 residues. The J segment lost 1 base and the V segment lost 6 bases, leaving 4 bases of the junction unmatched. DNA for the CDR3: TGTGCCAGCAGGATACAGGGGGGGAACACTGAAGCTTTCTTT. This gives the protein CASRIQGGNTEAFF.

The sample holds many counts of this clonotype. The chain combines TRBV30 with TRBJ2-1; TRBD2 aligns across 9 bases. The CDR3 has 15 amino acids. CDR1 and CDR2 from the germline V gene are GTSNPN and SVGIG (reference sequence). Trimming cost V 2 bases and J 8 bases; bases outside gene matches: 10. The CDR3 spells CAWSMDASGTYEQFF. CDR3 sequence (DNA): TGTGCCTGGAGTATGGATGCTAGCGGGACATATGAGCAGTTCTTC.

This clonotype was recorded at least ten times. The rearrangement uses TRBV6-1 and TRBJ1-5, with unresolved D. V was cut by 4 bases and J by 6 bases, with 10 bases left in between. The germline V gene encodes CDR1 MNHNS and CDR2 SASEGT. The CDR3 has 13 amino acids. DNA for the CDR3: TGTGCCAGCAGTGGTAAGAGAGGTCAGCCCCAGCATTTT. This codes for CASSGKRGQPQHF.

This clonotype occurred many times. The chain carries TRBV5-5 and TRBJ2-6; D gene ambiguous. The germline V gene has CDR1 SGHKS and CDR2 YYEKEE (reference sequence). The CDR3 consists of 17 residues. Trimming pared 0 bases from V and 0 bases from J, leaving 10 bases between. Here the CDR3 reads CASSLVPFVSGANVLTF. DNA for the CDR3: TGTGCCAGCAGCTTGGTTCCTTTCGTCTCTGGGGCCAACGTCCTGACTTTC.

This clonotype occurred many times. The rearrangement links TRBV7-2 to TRBJ2-2; D gene ambiguous. From germline, CDR1 is SGHTA and CDR2 FQGNSA. The V gene lost 5 bases and the J gene lost 1 base, with 11 bases spanning the gap. This CDR3 has 15 residues. The CDR3 sequence: CASSPRRLNTGELFF. The CDR3 coding sequence is TGTGCCAGCAGCCCTCGCAGGTTGAACACCGGGGAGCTGTTTTTT.

In its sample, this clonotype was seen a few times. A read error may explain this, as a much larger clone is one base away. The chain couples TRBV6-2 or TRBV6-3 to TRBJ1-1, with 10 bases identical to TRBD1. V trimming: 7 bases; J trimming: 0 bases; junction bases outside the gene matches: 8. Germline V gene data show CDR1 as MNHEY and CDR2 as SVGEGT. This CDR3 contains 16 residues. CDR3 sequence (DNA): TGTGCCAGCAACCCCGAGACAGGGGGCCTGAACACTGAAGCTTTCTTT. This codes for CASNPETGGLNTEAFF.

The J gene is TRBJ2-7, the V gene TRBV20-1; 11 positions agree with TRBD2. The germline V gene has CDR1 DFQATT and CDR2 SNEGSKA (reference sequence). The V segment lost 6 bases and the J segment 4 bases; nucleotides outside the gene matches: 8. The CDR3 is made up of 14 amino acids. In DNA form, the CDR3 reads TGCAGTGCAGGGGGGCTAGCGGGAGGTTACGAGCAGTACTTC. Its protein is CSAGGLAGGYEQYF.

A remark on this clonotype: Given the absence of the conserved phenylalanine or tryptophan at the CDR3 end, a read error is likely. The chain is built from TRBV5-1 and TRBJ2-5; D is perhaps TRBD1 or TRBD2 (6 bases each). Trimming removed 0 bases from V and 1 base from J, with 13 bases in between. The CDR3 loop spans 16 amino acids. In germline, CDR1 is SGHRS, CDR2 YFSETQ. CDR3 amino acids: CASSLVGRGPQETQYL. The CDR3 DNA is TGCGCCAGCAGCTTGGTCGGACGGGGGCCCCAAGAGACCCAGTACCTC.

This clonotype was seen many times. The V call is TRBV4-3, the J call TRBJ2-1; 9 nucleotides line up with TRBD1. CDR1 is LGHNA, CDR2 YSLEER, per germline. The junction had 11 bases not matched to a gene; V was cut back by 0 bases and J by 8 bases. This CDR3 comprises 17 residues. Written as DNA, the CDR3 is TGCGCCAGCAGCCAAGAATATTGGACAGGGGTTCTCGATGAGCAGTTCTTC. Translation gives CASSQEYWTGVLDEQFF.

This clonotype occurred many times. This chain links TRBV7-8 with TRBJ2-1; the D is unclear. The V end lost 1 base, the J end lost 0 bases, and 10 bases lay between the germline ends. Per germline, CDR1 SGHVS and CDR2 FQNEAQ. The CDR3 is 16 amino acids. The CDR3 DNA sequence: TGTGCCAGCAGCTTAGTAAATAGTGGCTCCTACAATGAGCAGTTCTTC. The encoded protein is CASSLVNSGSYNEQFF.

Note on this clonotype: It is likely a read error: a sequence one base away is far more abundant. The genes are TRBV11-2 and TRBJ2-3, with D possibly TRBD1 on 5 matching bases. CDR1 is SGHAT and CDR2 is FQNNGV in the germline V gene. CDR3 size: 13 residues. CDR3 protein: CAGSQGVTDTQYF. The DNA for the CDR3 is TGTGCCGGCAGCCAAGGGGTCACAGATACGCAGTATTTT.

This clonotype was seen more than once but under ten times. The V call is TRBV14, the J call TRBJ2-7; TRBD1 agrees at 9 bases. There are 18 residues in the CDR3. V lost 0 bases to trimming and J lost 3 bases; unmatched junction nucleotides: 12. Per the germline V gene, CDR1 is SGHDN and CDR2 is FVKESK. The CDR3, as DNA: TGTGCCAGCAGCCAAGATCAACGAAGGACAGGGGATCACTACGAGCAGTACTTC. Its protein is CASSQDQRRTGDHYEQYF.

The CDR3 spells CASSEEGLTGGGETQYF. The CDR3 DNA sequence: TGTGCCAGCAGTGAAGAGGGACTCACAGGGGGCGGGGAGACCCAGTACTTC. The chain has TRBV2 and TRBJ2-5, with 9 positions matching TRBD1. Germline lookup yields CDR1 SNHLY and CDR2 FYNNEI. J lost 5 bases, V lost 1 base, and 11 bases had no gene match. CDR3 size: 17 residues.

About this clonotype: A read error may produce the germline difference seen at one junction end. The chain is built from TRBV5-1 and TRBJ2-3, with a tentative D call TRBD2 (6 bases). Germline V CDR1 and CDR2: SGHRS, YFSETQ. CDR3 size: 17 residues. CDR3 DNA: TGCGCCAGCAGCTTGCTCCTCGGAGGGAGAACCACAAATACGCAGTATTTT. This codes for CASSLLLGGRTTNTQYF.

This clonotype appeared many times. The CDR3 DNA sequence: TGTGCCAGCAGCTTCGATAGTACTGGAAACACCATATATTTT. Amino acid sequence: CASSFDSTGNTIYF. The V and J genes are TRBV7-8 and TRBJ1-3; D is undetermined. This CDR3 comprises 14 residues. V lost 3 bases, J lost 2 bases, and 8 bases lay in between. Germline V gene lookup returns CDR1 SGHVS and CDR2 FQNEAQ.

This clonotype was observed many times. The chain couples TRBV30 to TRBJ2-7, with 8 bases aligning to TRBD1. CDR1 and CDR2 from the germline V gene are GTSNPN and SVGIG (reference sequence). V shed 0 bases, J shed 5 bases, and the junction held 0 bases outside the gene matches. CDR3 length: 12 amino acids. The CDR3 nucleotides read TGTGCCTGGAGTGTGGACAGGGACGAGCAGTACTTC. As protein: CAWSVDRDEQYF.

J is TRBJ2-7 and V is TRBV7-2, with 9 bases fitting TRBD2. Germline lookup yields CDR1 SGHTA and CDR2 FQGNSA. Trimming cost V 5 bases and J 3 bases; bases outside gene matches: 2. This CDR3 region has 13 residues. The CDR3 here is CASSRTSDYEQYF. The CDR3 DNA follows: TGTGCCAGCAGCCGGACTAGCGACTACGAGCAGTACTTC.

This clonotype occurred a few times. The J gene is TRBJ2-7, the V gene TRBV20-1; D may be TRBD2 (6 bases). Deletions cut 0 bases from V and 2 bases from J, with 14 bases between. CDR3 size: 15 residues. Germline loops: CDR1 DFQATT, CDR2 SNEGSKA (reference sequence). The CDR3 nucleotides read TGCAGTGCTAGAGATTCGGCTAGCGCAACCTACGAGCAGTACTTC. It yields the protein CSARDSASATYEQYF.